The T cell receptor (beta chain) under discussion was sequenced for a study of T cells after yellow fever vaccination. This CDR3 is built from 11 residues. V gave up 7 bases and J gave up 9 bases; unmatched junction bases: 5. This clonotype was seen a few times. A 5'RACE template-switching step, the method used to make TCR cDNA, added a universal primer site and UMIs. TCRdb called the 5' RACE reads again in MiXCR, with one record for every CDR3 protein. The table shows about 310,000 distinct CDR3 sequences, with about 3.5% occurring only once. Sequencing used PBMCs, obtained on the day of the yellow fever booster vaccination. The receptor was isolated from a man aged 18-30 years who received the YFV17D yellow fever vaccine. The chain employs TRBV12-3 or TRBV12-4 and TRBJ1-2, with TRBD1 matching over 7 bases. Here the CDR3 reads CASKTGLSYTF. The CDR3 nucleotides read TGTGCCAGCAAGACAGGGCTGAGCTACACCTTC.